The TCR beta chain described here comes from a study of CD8+ T cells in alopecia areata. At the level of the study: For treated patients, severity scores reflected the percentage of scalp area affected.

The CDR3 is made up of 17 amino acids. V gave up 7 bases and J gave up 0 bases, with 21 bases separating them. CDR1 MGHDK and CDR2 SYGVNS come from the germline V gene. For this clone: Its antigen is unknown.

In each case, RNA was isolated and then reverse transcribed into cDNA as the sequencing template. Only in-frame clones appear in the TCRdb table, and some are missing; sequencing was by immunoSEQ multiplex PCR. The sample carries 200,000 to 250,000 clones, 50% to 70% recorded once. Treatment: oral pan-JAK inhibitor, 5-10 mg twice daily. A FACSAria was used to sort CD4+ and CD8+ T cells. These cells came from PBMCs. Study-wide results and limits: On tofacitinib, scalp clonality and expanded CD8+ clones among top 100 fell significantly.

This sequence was found in a human donor with alopecia areata. Sequencing used CD4+ T cells sorted from blood, obtained at week 4, from a patient treated with tofacitinib. The rearrangement uses TRBV25-1 and TRBJ1-1, with D perhaps TRBD1 (6 bases). The CDR3 DNA sequence: TGTGCCAGCACCCGGGACACACTATCCCCCATGAACACTGAAGCTTTCTTT. Its translation is CASTRDTLSPMNTEAFF. The variable domain in full, with the rest retrieved from reference TRBV25-1 and TRBJ1-1, is EADIYQTPRYLVIGTGKKITLECSQTMGHDKMYWYQQDPGMELHLIHYSYGVNSTEKGDLSSESTVSRIRTEHFPLTLESARPSHTSQYLCASTRDTLSPMNTEAFFGQGTRLTVV.